This T cell receptor beta chain was documented in a study of blood T cells in healthy people across ages. With 5 bases clipped from V and 7 bases from J, the junction kept 14 bases outside the gene matches. Germline V lookup: CDR1 ENHRY, CDR2 SYGVKD. The CDR3 is made up of 16 amino acids. Using a J-beta primer mix together with a sample-barcoded 5' primer, a second PCR was run for about 7 to 12 cycles. Each cDNA molecule received a tag from a template-switch adaptor that had 12 random nucleotides. TCRdb reanalysed the 5' RACE reads using MiXCR and keeps one entry per CDR3 protein. The sample holds roughly 1,700,000 distinct CDR3 sequences, approximately 30% seen once.

This rearrangement joins TRBV10-3 to TRBJ2-5; 9 nucleotides align to TRBD1. The material sequenced was blood. This sequence originates from a woman between 25 and 40 years old in good health. The DNA for the CDR3 is TGTGCCATCAGTTCCGGGACAGGGCTTGCAGGATTGACCCAGTACTTC. Its translation: CAISSGTGLAGLTQYF.